These T cell receptor beta chains were read from a single sample in a study of shared clonotypes between healthy human individuals. Assay used: immunoSEQ multiplex PCR; TCRdb lists only in-frame clones, some missing. The sample contains around 100,000 clones, around two thirds of which appear only once. The material sequenced was memory CD8+ T cells sorted from blood. Receptors originate from a woman under 40 in good health. Each CDR3 is given with its conserved first and last residue. A D gene is named only where the DNA matches it firmly. Rows give clone size only sometimes, using once, few, many, or a class for an expanded clone.

>-|TRBJ1-4|-|TRBV20-1
TGCAGTGCCCCCCAATCTGAAAAACTGTTTTTT
CSAPQSEKLFF
>-|TRBJ2-7|-|TRBV29-1
TGCAGCGTTGGGTCGGGCGAACACTACGAGCAGTACTTC
CSVGSGEHYEQYF
>-|TRBJ2-1|-|TRBV29-1
TGCAGCGTTGGGGGGCTACAGAAACACTCCTACAATGAGCAGTTCTTC
CSVGGLQKHSYNEQFF
>TRBD2|TRBJ2-7|-|TRBV6-5
TGTGCCAGCAGTTACGAGGCCCGGGAGGGCTACGAGCAGTACTTC
CASSYEAREGYEQYF
>-|TRBJ2-4|-|TRBV10-3
TGTGCCATCAGTGAATGGGGGGCCCAATCCAAAAACATTCAGTACTTC
CAISEWGAQSKNIQYF
>TRBD1|TRBJ2-7|-|TRBV5-4
TGTGCCAGCAGCCTAGGGACAGTAACCTACTACGAGCAGTACTTC
CASSLGTVTYYEQYF
>-|TRBJ2-3|-|TRBV7-9
TGTGCCAGCCATTTGGTCACAGATACGCAGTATTTT
CASHLVTDTQYF
>TRBD2|TRBJ2-3|-|TRBV6-4
TGTGCCAGCAGTGCCGTAGCGGGAGAGTCCACAGATACGCAGTATTTT
CASSAVAGESTDTQYF
>-|TRBJ2-1|-|TRBV28
TGTGCCAGCAGTTTATTTCGGGGCGGAGTCTACAATGAGCAGTTCTTC
CASSLFRGGVYNEQFF
>TRBD2|TRBJ2-7|-|TRBV11-1
TGTGCCAGCAGCTTAGAAGGCGGGAGCTACGAGCAGTACTTC
CASSLEGGSYEQYF
>-|TRBJ1-3|once|TRBV11-2
TGTGCCAGCAGCCAACTACGAACTGGAAACACCATATATTTT
CASSQLRTGNTIYF
>TRBD2|TRBJ2-3|-|TRBV27
TGTGCCAGCAGTTTCGCGGGAGAGTTAGATACGCAGTATTTT
CASSFAGELDTQYF
>-|TRBJ1-3|many|TRBV15
TGTGCCACCAGCAGAGATACGCTGGGCGGGTCTGGAAACACCATATATTTT
CATSRDTLGGSGNTIYF
>-|TRBJ1-1|once|TRBV7-9
TGTGCCAGCAGCTGGATCCAGAATCCGACTGAAGCTTTCTTT
CASSWIQNPTEAFF
>-|TRBJ2-2|-|TRBV4-1
TGCGCCAGCAGCCTCGGACAGATCACCGGGGAGCTGTTTTTT
CASSLGQITGELFF
>TRBD2|TRBJ2-7|-|TRBV5-4
TGTGCCAGCAGCTTGGCACTAGCGGGAGAGGGCTACGAGCAGTACTTC
CASSLALAGEGYEQYF
>-|TRBJ2-7|-|TRBV7-2
TGTGCCAGCAGCCGTGTCGAGAAGTGGGCCCACTCCTACGAGCAGTACTTC
CASSRVEKWAHSYEQYF
>TRBD1|TRBJ1-1|many|TRBV7-9
TGTGCCAGCAGCTTTAGGCGGGACAGGGAGAGAACTGAAGCTTTCTTT
CASSFRRDRERTEAFF
>-|TRBJ1-4|-|TRBV21-1
TGTGCCAGCCAGACCGGGACAGCTAATGAAAAACTGTTTTTT
CASQTGTANEKLFF
>-|TRBJ2-7|-|TRBV11-3
TGTGCCAGCAGCTTAGGCATCGCCTACGAGCAGTACTTC
CASSLGIAYEQYF
>-|TRBJ1-4|-|TRBV7-9
TGTGCCAGCAGCTTATTTTTGGGCGCAACTAATGAAAAACTGTTTTTT
CASSLFLGATNEKLFF
>TRBD1|TRBJ2-7|-|TRBV7-2
TGTGCCAGCAGCCCCGGGACAGGGAGCTACGAGCAGTACTTC
CASSPGTGSYEQYF
>TRBD1|TRBJ1-3|-|TRBV15
TGTGCCACCAGCAGAGACCGGGGACAGGGAAACACCATATATTTT
CATSRDRGQGNTIYF
>TRBD2|TRBJ2-1|-|TRBV5-1
TGCGCCAGCAGCCCTAGCGGTCCCGCCAATGAGCAGTTCTTC
CASSPSGPANEQFF
>TRBD1|TRBJ2-5|-|TRBV5-1
TGCGCCAACCACAGGGGGCTCAGGGGAACGCAAGAGACCCAGTACTTC
CANHRGLRGTQETQYF
>TRBD1|TRBJ2-7|few|TRBV6-5
TGTGCCAGCTGGACAGGGCTAGGAGAGCAGTACTTC
CASWTGLGEQYF
>TRBD1|TRBJ2-5|-|TRBV11-1
TGTGCCAGCAGCCGGACAGGGGGGGATTCTAAAGAGACCCAGTACTTC
CASSRTGGDSKETQYF
>-|TRBJ1-5|-|TRBV9
TGTGCCAGCAGCGGCGAAGGGACAAGCAATCAGCCCCAGCATTTT
CASSGEGTSNQPQHF
>-|TRBJ2-2|-|TRBV6-6
TGTGCCACCGAAACTTGGTCCGGGGAGCTGTTTTTT
CATETWSGELFF
>TRBD1|TRBJ1-5|-|TRBV5-6
TGTGCCAGCAGCCCTGACAGGGAATCGCGGCCCCAGCATTTT
CASSPDRESRPQHF
>-|TRBJ1-4|-|TRBV28
TGTGCCAGCAGTTTAAGGGCAGGTGTATGGGAAAAACTGTTTTTT
CASSLRAGVWEKLFF
>-|TRBJ2-1|few|TRBV6-1
TGTGCCAGCAGTGAAGCAGCGGAGGCCTACAATGAGCAGTTCTTC
CASSEAAEAYNEQFF
>TRBD1|TRBJ1-5|few|TRBV4-1
TGCGCCAGCAGCCCCGGGACAGTTCAGCCCCAGCATTTT
CASSPGTVQPQHF
>-|TRBJ1-2|-|TRBV11-2
TGTGCCAGCAGCTTAGATCAGGGGCACTATGGCTACACCTTC
CASSLDQGHYGYTF
>TRBD1|TRBJ2-7|many|TRBV5-4
TGTGCCAGCAGCGTCGACCGGGACAGGGTTTACGAGCAGTACTTC
CASSVDRDRVYEQYF
>-|TRBJ1-3|-|TRBV2
TGTGCCAGCAGCCTGCCCTGGGATAGCTCTGGAAACACCATATATTTT
CASSLPWDSSGNTIYF
>-|TRBJ2-5|few|TRBV9
TGTGCCAGCAGCGTAGGAGGGGGTGGAGAGACCCAGTACTTC
CASSVGGGGETQYF
>TRBD2|TRBJ2-1|-|TRBV28
TGTGCCAGCAGTTTATTGGGCCGGGAGGGCCACAATGAGCAGTTCTTC
CASSLLGREGHNEQFF
>-|TRBJ1-1|-|TRBV2
TGTGCCAGATCCAGGGCCCTCCACCCCACTGAAGCTTTCTTT
CARSRALHPTEAFF
>TRBD1|TRBJ1-3|-|TRBV5-1
TGCGCCAGCAGCCCGACAGGGGGCGGTTGTCCCGCAGACGGCTGGACCAAGCGAATATATTTT
CASSPTGGGCPADGWTKRIYF
>-|TRBJ1-2|-|TRBV30
TGTGCCTGGAGCGACCCCTACGGCGCTAACTATGGCTACACCTTC
CAWSDPYGANYGYTF
>TRBD2|TRBJ2-7|-|TRBV28
TGTGCCAGCAGTCTACAATCGGGACTAGCGGGTTTTCGCGAGCAGTACTTC
CASSLQSGLAGFREQYF
>-|TRBJ2-6|-|TRBV28
TGTGCCAGCAGTTTCAAGGGAGTATATCCTGGGGCCAACGTCCTGACTTTC
CASSFKGVYPGANVLTF
>-|TRBJ2-7|-|TRBV27
TGTGCCAGCAGTTCGGAGCGCCGCTACGAGCAGTACTTC
CASSSERRYEQYF
>TRBD2|TRBJ2-7|-|TRBV25-1
TGTGCCAGCAGTGAAATAGGAAGTGGGACTAACTACGAGCAGTACTTC
CASSEIGSGTNYEQYF
>TRBD1|TRBJ1-2|few|TRBV5-4
TGTGCCAGCAGCTTGGGGGGACAGGACCTTGGGGATGGCTACACCTTC
CASSLGGQDLGDGYTF
>TRBD2|TRBJ2-3|few|TRBV5-1
TGCGCCAGCAGCACCACTAGCGGGAGCGGTGCAGATACGCAGTATTTT
CASSTTSGSGADTQYF
>TRBD1|TRBJ1-5|-|TRBV28
TGTGCCAGCAGTCCGTTAACCTCGACAGGGTTTCGGCAGCCCCAGCATTTT
CASSPLTSTGFRQPQHF